These T cell receptor beta chains were read from a single sample in a study of T cell changes during pregnancy in multiple sclerosis. The table came from immunoSEQ multiplex PCR; TCRdb's copy has only in-frame clones and leaves some out. The sample lists roughly 42,000 clones; 88% were seen once. The starting material was CD4+ T cells from peripheral blood mononuclear cells, obtained in the second trimester of pregnancy. Every receptor here comes from a female donor with multiple sclerosis, enrolled in a pregnancy study. Both conserved end residues are part of each CDR3. Fields, in order: V gene, D gene, J gene, clone size, CDR3 protein, CDR3 DNA. The D gene is left open where the match is weak. Size is omitted from some rows. Given values are once, few, many or a class for expanded clones.

>TRBV10-3|TRBD2|TRBJ2-3|.
CAISGTSGRWYF
TGTGCCATCTCCGGGACTAGCGGGAGGTGGTATTTT
>TRBV19|TRBD2|TRBJ2-1|few
CASSYGGGHTYNEQFF
TGTGCCAGTAGTTACGGGGGAGGGCACACCTACAATGAGCAGTTCTTC
>TRBV29-1|.|TRBJ2-3|.
CSVEILAATKDTQYF
TGCAGCGTTGAAATCCTAGCCGCAACCAAAGATACGCAGTATTTT
>TRBV5-1|.|TRBJ1-1|.
CASSSGATGRTFF
TGCGCCAGCAGCTCAGGCGCGACGGGGAGAACTTTCTTT
>TRBV11-3|TRBD2|TRBJ2-2|.
CASSSRGLASGGELFF
TGTGCCAGCAGCTCACGGGGACTAGCCTCAGGAGGGGAGCTGTTTTTT
>TRBV28|.|TRBJ1-1|.
CASSFQQLNTEAFF
TGTGCCAGCAGTTTTCAACAGCTGAACACTGAAGCTTTCTTT
>TRBV28|.|TRBJ2-6|.
CASSRPGTGANVLTF
TGTGCCAGCAGCCGACCAGGGACTGGGGCCAACGTCCTGACTTTC
>TRBV5-1|TRBD1|TRBJ2-5|.
CASSWDRGRETQYF
TGCGCCAGCAGCTGGGACAGGGGGCGTGAGACCCAGTACTTC
>TRBV6-5|TRBD1|TRBJ1-2|.
CASRRGTGNYGYTF
TGTGCCAGCAGACGGGGGACAGGGAACTATGGCTACACCTTC
>TRBV9|TRBD2|TRBJ2-2|once
CASSVGEGWPGELFF
TGTGCCAGCAGCGTAGGGGAGGGTTGGCCCGGGGAGCTGTTTTTT
>TRBV28|TRBD2|TRBJ2-1|.
CASSSYWGGGETSGSSSYNEQFF
TGTGCCAGCAGTTCCTATTGGGGGGGTGGCGAGACTAGCGGGAGTAGCTCCTACAATGAGCAGTTCTTC
>TRBV5-4|TRBD1|TRBJ2-7|.
CASSFRSTGGEQYF
TGTGCCAGCAGCTTCAGATCCACAGGGGGCGAGCAGTACTTC
>TRBV5-6|TRBD1|TRBJ2-7|.
CASSLQGRTYEQYF
TGTGCCAGCAGCCTACAGGGGAGAACCTACGAGCAGTACTTC
>TRBV5-1|TRBD1|TRBJ2-1|once
CASSKGTGVDYNEQFF
TGCGCCAGCAGCAAGGGGACAGGGGTGGACTACAATGAGCAGTTCTTC
>TRBV5-1|.|TRBJ2-3|.
CASSLEGGRADTQYF
TGCGCCAGCAGCTTGGAGGGAGGAAGGGCAGATACGCAGTATTTT
>TRBV4-2|TRBD1|TRBJ1-5|once
CASSQGQAEQPQHF
TGTGCCAGCAGCCAGGGACAGGCGGAACAGCCCCAGCATTTT
>TRBV6-1|.|TRBJ2-4|once
CASSVPRVIAKNIQYF
TGTGCCAGCAGTGTCCCTCGGGTGATAGCCAAAAACATTCAGTACTTC
>TRBV7-9|.|TRBJ2-5|.
CASSLALGEAETQYF
TGTGCCAGCAGCTTAGCTCTAGGGGAGGCGGAGACCCAGTACTTC
>TRBV7-9|TRBD1|TRBJ1-2|few
CASAKPDRQGDGYTF
TGTGCCAGCGCCAAGCCCGACAGACAGGGCGACGGCTACACCTTC
>TRBV5-6|.|TRBJ1-6|once
CASSSSRTGRDSPLHF
TGTGCCAGCAGCTCCTCAAGGACCGGCAGGGATTCACCCCTCCACTTT
>TRBV7-8|TRBD1|TRBJ2-6|once
CASSLVGGTGGSSGANVLTF
TGTGCCAGCAGCTTAGTCGGTGGAACAGGGGGCAGCTCTGGGGCCAACGTCCTGACTTTC
>TRBV30|TRBD2|TRBJ2-7|.
CAGGRSYEQYF
TGTGCCGGCGGGAGGTCCTACGAGCAGTACTTC
>TRBV5-1|.|TRBJ2-3|.
CASSLTGTTDTQYF
TGCGCCAGCAGCCTGACCGGGACAACAGATACGCAGTATTTT
>TRBV27|.|TRBJ2-7|.
CASSLGFAAEAYEQYF
TGTGCCAGCAGTTTAGGGTTCGCGGCGGAGGCCTACGAGCAGTACTTC
>TRBV6-5|.|TRBJ2-7|.
CASSYGSAMRYEQYF
TGTGCCAGCAGTTATGGTTCAGCGATGAGGTACGAGCAGTACTTC
>TRBV5-1|TRBD2|TRBJ2-3|.
CASSFVGLALNTQYF
TGCGCCAGCAGCTTTGTAGGACTAGCCTTAAATACGCAGTATTTT
>TRBV28|TRBD1|TRBJ2-7|.
CASSLTGTAIYEQYF
TGTGCCAGCAGTTTAACCGGGACAGCCATCTACGAGCAGTACTTC
>TRBV6-5|.|TRBJ2-3|.
CASSYSRASTDTQYF
TGTGCCAGCAGTTACTCGAGAGCTAGCACAGATACGCAGTATTTT
>TRBV5-1|TRBD1|TRBJ2-7|once
CASSSISGQGRDEQYF
TGCGCCAGCAGCTCCATTTCTGGACAGGGCCGGGACGAGCAGTACTTC
>TRBV25-1|TRBD2|TRBJ2-4|.
CASSETSGGGVAKNIQYF
TGTGCCAGCAGTGAAACCTCCGGGGGGGGCGTAGCCAAAAACATTCAGTACTTC
>TRBV29-1|.|TRBJ2-5|few
CSVEWTIRETQYF
TGCAGCGTTGAGTGGACTATCAGGGAGACCCAGTACTTC
>TRBV7-3|.|TRBJ2-7|.
CASSFLSSSAGYEQYF
TGTGCCAGCAGCTTCCTCTCATCTAGCGCGGGCTACGAGCAGTACTTC
>TRBV11-2|.|TRBJ2-1|.
CASSLAQGPYNEQFF
TGTGCCAGCAGCTTAGCACAGGGCCCCTACAATGAGCAGTTCTTC
>TRBV30|.|TRBJ1-2|.
CAWSVSSYGYTF
TGTGCCTGGAGTGTTTCCAGCTATGGCTACACCTTC
>TRBV5-1|.|TRBJ1-5|.
CASSLGPGGPDQPQHF
TGCGCCAGCAGCTTGGGTCCTGGGGGCCCAGATCAGCCCCAGCATTTT
>TRBV15|TRBD1|TRBJ2-7|.
CATSRARDRGSYEQYF
TGTGCCACCAGCAGAGCAAGGGACAGGGGTTCCTACGAGCAGTACTTC
>TRBV19|.|TRBJ2-5|.
CASSIGRGSVVETQYF
TGTGCCAGTAGTATAGGCCGGGGATCCGTCGTGGAGACCCAGTACTTC
>TRBV11-2|TRBD1|TRBJ2-5|once
CASSLAGTGQETQYF
TGTGCCAGCAGCTTAGCCGGGACAGGACAAGAGACCCAGTACTTC
>TRBV9|.|TRBJ2-1|.
CASSVTSNLLNEQFF
TGTGCCAGCAGCGTAACTAGCAACCTTCTCAATGAGCAGTTCTTC
>TRBV28|TRBD2|TRBJ2-7|.
CASRYGLAGGQEQYF
TGTGCCAGCAGGTACGGACTAGCGGGAGGGCAGGAGCAGTACTTC
>TRBV6-5|TRBD2|TRBJ2-1|.
CASRDNRLAEQFF
TGTGCCAGCAGGGACAACAGACTAGCGGAGCAGTTCTTC
>TRBV18|.|TRBJ1-2|many
CASAKGDYGYTF
TGTGCCAGCGCCAAAGGAGATTATGGCTACACCTTC
>TRBV5-4|TRBD2|TRBJ2-1|.
CASSPAGTSPDNEQFF
TGTGCCAGCAGCCCGGCCGGGACTAGCCCCGACAATGAGCAGTTCTTC